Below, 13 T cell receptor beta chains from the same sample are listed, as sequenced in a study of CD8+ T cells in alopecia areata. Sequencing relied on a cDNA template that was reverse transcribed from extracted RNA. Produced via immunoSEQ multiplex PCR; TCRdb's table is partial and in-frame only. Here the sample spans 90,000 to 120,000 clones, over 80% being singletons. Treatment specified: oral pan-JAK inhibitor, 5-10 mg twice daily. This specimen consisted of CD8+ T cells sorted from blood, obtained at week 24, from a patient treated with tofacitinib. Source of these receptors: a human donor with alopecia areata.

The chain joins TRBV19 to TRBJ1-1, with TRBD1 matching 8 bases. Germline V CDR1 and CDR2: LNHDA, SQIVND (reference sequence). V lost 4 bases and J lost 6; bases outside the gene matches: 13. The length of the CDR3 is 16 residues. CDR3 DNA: TGTGCCAGTAGTACGCTTCTACAGGGGGGATGGCCTGAAGCTTTCTTT. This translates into CASSTLLQGGWPEAFF.

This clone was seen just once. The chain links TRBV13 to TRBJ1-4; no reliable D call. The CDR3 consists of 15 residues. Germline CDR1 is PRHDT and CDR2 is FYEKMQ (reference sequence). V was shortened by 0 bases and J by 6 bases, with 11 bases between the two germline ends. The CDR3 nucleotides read TGTGCCAGCAGCTTAGGAGGGCGGCAGGATGAAAAACTGTTTTTT. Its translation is CASSLGGRQDEKLFF.

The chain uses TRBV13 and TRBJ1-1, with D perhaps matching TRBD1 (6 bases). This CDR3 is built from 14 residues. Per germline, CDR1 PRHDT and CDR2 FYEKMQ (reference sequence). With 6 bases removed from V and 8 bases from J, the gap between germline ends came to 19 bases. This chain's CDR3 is CASSLTLTGVEAFF. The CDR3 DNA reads TGTGCCAGCAGTCTGACCCTGACAGGAGTGGAAGCTTTCTTT.

This chain's CDR3 is CASSISGTLGQPQHF. In nucleotides, the CDR3 is TGTGCCAGCAGTATCTCCGGGACCCTGGGGCAGCCCCAGCATTTT. The chain recombines TRBV27 with TRBJ1-5; a possible D gene is TRBD1 (5 bases). Per germline, CDR1 MNHEY and CDR2 SMNVEV (reference sequence). V was pared by 5 bases and J by 7 bases, with 18 bases between. CDR3 length equals 15 residues.

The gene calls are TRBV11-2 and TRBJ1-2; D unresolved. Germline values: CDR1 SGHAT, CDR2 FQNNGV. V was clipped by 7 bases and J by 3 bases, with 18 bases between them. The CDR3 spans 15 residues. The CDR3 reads CASTPWNALDYGYTF. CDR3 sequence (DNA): TGTGCCAGCACCCCGTGGAACGCGCTGGACTATGGCTACACCTTC.

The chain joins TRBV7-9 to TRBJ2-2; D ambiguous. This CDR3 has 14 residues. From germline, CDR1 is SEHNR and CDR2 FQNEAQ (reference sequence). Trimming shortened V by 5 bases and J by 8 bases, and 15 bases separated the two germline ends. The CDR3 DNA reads TGTGCCAGCAGCGCCGGTCCTATGGGTGGGGAGCTGTTTTTT. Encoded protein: CASSAGPMGGELFF.

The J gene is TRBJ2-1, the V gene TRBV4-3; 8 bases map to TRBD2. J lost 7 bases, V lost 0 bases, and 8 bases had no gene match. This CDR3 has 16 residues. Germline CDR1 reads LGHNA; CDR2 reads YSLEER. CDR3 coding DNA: TGCGCCAGCAGCCAAGAAGGGTTGGCGGGGGGTAATGAGCAGTTCTTC. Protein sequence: CASSQEGLAGGNEQFF.

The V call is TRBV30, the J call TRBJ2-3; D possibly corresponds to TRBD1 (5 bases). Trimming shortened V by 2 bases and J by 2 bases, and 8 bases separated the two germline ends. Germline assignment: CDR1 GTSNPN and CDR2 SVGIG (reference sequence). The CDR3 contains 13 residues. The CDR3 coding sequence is TGTGCCTGGAGTTTGACAGTCACAGATACGCAGTATTTT. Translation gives CAWSLTVTDTQYF.

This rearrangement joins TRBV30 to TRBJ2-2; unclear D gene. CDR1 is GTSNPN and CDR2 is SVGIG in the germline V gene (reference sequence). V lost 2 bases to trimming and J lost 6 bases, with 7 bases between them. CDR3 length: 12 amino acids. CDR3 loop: CAWSLGAGELFF. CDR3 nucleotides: TGTGCCTGGAGTCTCGGTGCCGGGGAGCTGTTTTTT.

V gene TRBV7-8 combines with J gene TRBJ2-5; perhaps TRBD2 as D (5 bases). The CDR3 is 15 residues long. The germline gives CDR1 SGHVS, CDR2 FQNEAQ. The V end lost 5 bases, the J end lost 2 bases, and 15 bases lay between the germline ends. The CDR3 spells CASSLPSSFQETQYF. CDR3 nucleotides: TGTGCCAGCAGCCTCCCTAGCAGCTTTCAAGAGACCCAGTACTTC.

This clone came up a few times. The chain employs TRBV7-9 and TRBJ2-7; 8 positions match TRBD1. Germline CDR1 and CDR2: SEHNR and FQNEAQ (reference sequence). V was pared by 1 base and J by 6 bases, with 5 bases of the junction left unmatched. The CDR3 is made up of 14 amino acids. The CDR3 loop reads CASSLGQGFSEQYF. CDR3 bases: TGTGCCAGCAGCTTAGGACAGGGGTTCAGCGAGCAGTACTTC.

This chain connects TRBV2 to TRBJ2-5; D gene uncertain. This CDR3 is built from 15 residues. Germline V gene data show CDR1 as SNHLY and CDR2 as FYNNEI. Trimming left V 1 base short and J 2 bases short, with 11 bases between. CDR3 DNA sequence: TGTGCCAGCAGTGAAGGGTTGGCAGATCAAGAGACCCAGTACTTC. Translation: CASSEGLADQETQYF. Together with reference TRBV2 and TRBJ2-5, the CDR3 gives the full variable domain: EPEVTQTPSHQVTQMGQEVILRCVPISNHLYFYWYRQILGQKVEFLVSFYNNEISEKSEIFDDQFSVERPDGSNFTLKIRSTKLEDSAMYFCASSEGLADQETQYFGPGTRLLVL.

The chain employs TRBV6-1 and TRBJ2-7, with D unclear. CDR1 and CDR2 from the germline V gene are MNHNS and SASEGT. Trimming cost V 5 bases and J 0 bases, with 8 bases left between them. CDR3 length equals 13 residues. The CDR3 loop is CASSLTSSYEQYF. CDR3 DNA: TGTGCCAGCAGTTTGACAAGCTCCTACGAGCAGTACTTC.